This T cell receptor (beta chain) is drawn from a study of T cell repertoires in cytomegalovirus infection. Study overall: Public TCR beta signatures indicated both CMV infection and matching HLA type. Findings and caveats of the study: The study found HLA-C-restricted CMV-specific TCR beta clonotypes dominating the ex vivo response. Carriage of CMV together with the relevant HLA was identifiable through cumulative public TCR beta family frequency.

TCRdb re-derived calls from the reads in MiXCR, one entry per CDR3 protein. This sample has about 490,000 distinct CDR3 sequences, with approximately 26% found just once. Notes on this clonotype: What it recognizes is unknown.

The germline V and J ends were trimmed by 6 bases and 2 bases, with 12 bases remaining between them. This CDR3 contains 14 residues. Germline V gene data show CDR1 as SNHLY and CDR2 as FYNNEI. The rearrangement uses TRBV2 and TRBJ2-3; tentative D call: TRBD2 (5 bases). Input material: PBMCs. The sequence derives from a human donor in good health (CMV status not recorded). Some clones in this sample may be carry-over from other donors' samples. The CDR3 DNA is TGTGCCAGCAGGGGAGCGTTGTCCACAGATACGCAGTATTTT. This gives the protein CASRGALSTDTQYF.